The 7 T cell receptor beta chains below were found in one sample sequenced in a study of blood T cells in healthy people across ages. The use of a sample-barcoded 5' primer and a J-beta primer mix characterized a second PCR of about 6 to 11 cycles. Each CDR3 protein is one row after TCRdb ran MiXCR on the 5' RACE reads. The profile shows about 730,000 distinct CDR3 sequences, about 42% of them singletons. The specimen sequenced was blood. These receptors originate from a woman aged 55-70 years in good health.

This clonotype has more than one count but fewer than ten. The chain has TRBV7-8 and TRBJ2-5; TRBD1 matches 8 bases. Germline loops: CDR1 SGHVS, CDR2 FQNEAQ. This CDR3 spans 14 amino acids. After removal of 5 bases from V and 5 bases from J, the junction contained 7 bases not matched to a gene. The CDR3, as DNA: TGTGCCAGCAGCCTGGGACAGGAGGCCGAGACCCAGTACTTC. It translates to CASSLGQEAETQYF.

This chain connects TRBV2 to TRBJ1-6; TRBD1 might be the D (5 bases). This CDR3 has 15 residues. Trimming stripped 7 bases from V and 5 bases from J, with 15 bases between. Germline assignment: CDR1 SNHLY and CDR2 FYNNEI. The CDR3 region is CASTRDRQNNSPLHF. The CDR3 bases are TGTGCCAGCACGAGGGACCGACAAAATAATTCACCCCTCCACTTT.

Of note for this clonotype: One end of the junction fails to match germline, which may point to a read error. V is TRBV25-1 and J is TRBJ2-4, with D uncertain. The end of the DNA aligns better with TRBJ2-5, so the J call may be wrong. The CDR3 consists of 14 residues. Germline V gene lookup returns CDR1 MGHDK and CDR2 SYGVNS. This chain's CDR3 is CAGSELLVTETQYF. The CDR3 coding sequence is TGTGCCGGCAGTGAACTTTTAGTCACGGAGACCCAGTACTTC.

This clonotype was counted many times. The gene calls are TRBV9 and TRBJ2-3; D unclear. The CDR3 spans 15 residues. The V and J ends lost 0 bases and 2 bases respectively, with 10 bases between them. The germline CDR1 and CDR2 sequences are SGDLS and YYNGEE. As DNA, the CDR3 is TGTGCCAGCAGCGTAGTTGAAGTCTACACAGATACGCAGTATTTT. Translated: CASSVVEVYTDTQYF.

This clonotype was recorded a few times. This chain connects TRBV4-3 to TRBJ2-5; D possibly matches TRBD1 or TRBD2 (5 bases each). The ends were cut back, 1 base at V and 11 bases at J, with 20 bases in the middle. Germline V gene sequence: CDR1 LGHNA, CDR2 YSLEER. The CDR3 runs 15 residues. The CDR3 bases are TGCGCCAGCAGCCAAGTAGGGACCCTTTACAATGAGCAGTACTTC. Translation: CASSQVGTLYNEQYF.

This clonotype was seen only once. One junction end disagrees with the germline gene, perhaps due to a read error. V and J are TRBV7-6 and TRBJ2-7; D is unclear. TRBJ2-5 matches the DNA end more closely, so the J call is doubtful. CDR1 and CDR2 (germline): SGHVS, FNYEAQ. This CDR3 is 15 amino acids long. The CDR3 reads CAGSPRVPPKETQYF. CDR3 DNA sequence: TGTGCCGGCAGCCCCAGAGTGCCCCCGAAAGAGACCCAGTACTTC.

The chain links TRBV28 to TRBJ2-3; D possibly matches TRBD1 or TRBD2 (5 bases each). V shed 11 bases and J shed 5 bases, with 14 bases lying between them. The CDR3 length is 12 residues. Germline V gene lookup returns CDR1 MDHEN and CDR2 SYDVKM. The CDR3 protein is CAPPPGGDTQYF. Written as DNA, the CDR3 is TGTGCCCCCCCCCCTGGGGGAGATACGCAGTATTTT.